This T cell receptor (beta chain) is drawn from a study of T cell responses to AZD1222 COVID-19 vaccine. Study-level points and caveats: Compared with day 0, the breadth and depth of the Spike-specific TCR repertoire rose significantly after two doses of AZD1222. There were mostly white British donors and more females than males, and clonal diversity was possibly underestimated. The study identified only five to seven AZD1222 recipients as seropositive at baseline.

Trimming left V 7 bases short and J 5 bases short, with 17 bases between. CDR3 size: 15 residues. Germline V gene data show CDR1 as MNHNY and CDR2 as SVGAGI (reference sequence). Remarks on this clone: Its antigen is not identified.

Profiled with immunoSEQ multiplex PCR; TCRdb holds only in-frame clones, not every one. The data contain some 150,000 clones, 70% to 90% of them singletons. This receptor was identified in an adult in good health. The chain carries TRBV6-6 and TRBJ1-4; tentative D call: TRBD1 (6 bases). This sample comprised peripheral blood, obtained on day 0 of MenACWY control vaccination. CDR3 in amino acids: CASTIAGDFNEKLFF. The CDR3 bases are TGTGCCAGCACCATTGCAGGGGACTTCAATGAAAAACTGTTTTTT.